The 23 T cell receptor beta chains in this list originate from one sample, sequenced in a study of shared clonotypes between healthy human individuals. The assay was immunoSEQ multiplex PCR, and TCRdb's table has in-frame clones only and misses some. Of about 1 million clones in the sample, 70% to 80% were seen once. The specimen sequenced was memory CD4+ T cells sorted from blood. Subset: CD45RA-negative fraction. These receptors were obtained from a man in his late teens or twenties in good health.

The gene calls are TRBV2 and TRBJ2-2, with 11 bases matching TRBD2. The V and J ends lost 7 bases and 4 bases, in that order; junction bases with no gene match: 8. This CDR3 region has 16 residues. CDR1 and CDR2 from the germline V gene are SNHLY and FYNNEI. The CDR3 sequence: CASMTSGNVGTGELFF. DNA for the CDR3: TGTGCCAGCATGACTAGCGGGAACGTAGGCACCGGGGAGCTGTTTTTT.

The chain couples TRBV29-1 to TRBJ2-2; the D is unclear. The germline gives CDR1 SQVTM, CDR2 ANQGSEA. V lost 1 base and J 5 bases, leaving 8 bases between the germline ends. There are 13 residues in the CDR3. CDR3: CSVEGAGTGELFF. The CDR3 DNA sequence: TGCAGCGTTGAAGGGGCTGGTACCGGGGAGCTGTTTTTT.

This clone has just one count. The chain combines TRBV5-4 with TRBJ2-1; D is unresolved. The CDR3 consists of 15 residues. Germline V gene data show CDR1 as SGHNT and CDR2 as YYREEE (reference sequence). Trimming removed 0 bases at V and 4 bases at J, with 11 bases between. The CDR3 sequence is CASSLEASLYNEQFF. The CDR3 nucleotides are TGTGCCAGCAGCTTGGAGGCCAGCCTTTACAATGAGCAGTTCTTC.

The J gene is TRBJ2-5, the V gene TRBV2; possibly TRBD2 for D (5 bases). There are 17 residues in the CDR3. Germline values: CDR1 SNHLY, CDR2 FYNNEI. V was pared by 8 bases and J by 2 bases, with 24 bases between. As DNA, the CDR3 is TGTGCCAGCCCCGCTCGGGGTCCTGGGCAAGGGCAAGAGACCCAGTACTTC. Its translation is CASPARGPGQGQETQYF.

The V gene is TRBV7-2, the J gene TRBJ1-6; D is perhaps TRBD1 (5 bases). The CDR3 contains 15 residues. Germline CDR1 reads SGHTA; CDR2 reads FQGNSA. The V and J ends lost 6 bases and 8 bases respectively, with 17 bases between them. The CDR3 spells CASRRDRLTYSPLHF. CDR3 sequence (DNA): TGTGCCAGCAGGCGGGACCGTTTAACCTATTCACCCCTCCACTTT.

The chain employs TRBV6-6 and TRBJ1-2; 11 bases are a match to TRBD1. The CDR3 has 14 amino acids. Germline V lookup: CDR1 MNHNY, CDR2 SVGAGI (reference sequence). The V segment lost 6 bases and the J segment 3 bases; nucleotides outside the gene matches: 3. This CDR3 reads CASSGQGAYYGYTF. CDR3 nucleotides: TGTGCCAGCAGCGGACAGGGGGCGTACTATGGCTACACCTTC.

J is TRBJ2-7 and V is TRBV28; 8 positions agree with TRBD2. V lost 2 bases and J lost 9; bases outside the gene matches: 3. Per the germline V gene, CDR1 is MDHEN and CDR2 is SYDVKM. CDR3 length: 12 amino acids. CDR3 sequence (DNA): TGTGCCAGCAGTTTAGGTCTAGCGGGGCAGTACTTC. It specifies CASSLGLAGQYF. The full variable domain, in which reference TRBV28 and TRBJ2-7 provide the parts outside the CDR3, is DVKVTQSSRYLVKRTGEKVFLECVQDMDHENMFWYRQDPGLGLRLIYFSYDVKMKEKGDIPEGYSVSREKKERFSLILESASTNQTSMYLCASSLGLAGQYFGPGTRLTVT.

V usage is TRBV18 and J usage is TRBJ1-6; 8 bases line up with TRBD1. The CDR3 runs 14 residues. Germline assignment: CDR1 KGHSH and CDR2 LQKENI. The J segment lost 10 bases and the V segment lost 3 bases, leaving 5 bases of the junction unmatched. The CDR3 region is CASSPQGARSPLHF. CDR3 bases: TGTGCCAGCTCACCGCAGGGGGCAAGATCACCCCTCCACTTT.

The CDR3 sequence is CASSLRVGETQYF. CDR3 nucleotides: TGTGCCAGCAGCTTGCGGGTGGGAGAGACCCAGTACTTC. The chain recombines TRBV5-4 with TRBJ2-5, with unresolved D. The CDR3 spans 13 residues. V lost 1 base and J lost 4, with 8 bases in between. CDR1 and CDR2 (germline): SGHNT, YYREEE (reference sequence).

J is TRBJ1-2 and V is TRBV28; 7 bases align to TRBD1. V lost 3 bases, J lost 7 bases, and 14 bases stayed unmatched. CDR1 is MDHEN and CDR2 is SYDVKM in the germline V gene. The length of the CDR3 is 16 residues. The CDR3 DNA reads TGTGCCAGCAGTTTTCGCCCAGGGGGTAGAGGGGGTGGCTACACCTTC. This encodes CASSFRPGGRGGGYTF.

The rearrangement uses TRBV2 and TRBJ2-3; D possibly corresponds to TRBD2 (5 bases). The CDR3 spans 14 residues. Deletions cut 7 bases from V and 0 bases from J, with 11 bases between. The germline CDR1 and CDR2 sequences are SNHLY and FYNNEI. Written as DNA, the CDR3 is TGTGCCAGCATACGGGATACTAGCACAGATACGCAGTATTTT. Translating gives CASIRDTSTDTQYF.

This clone was counted only a few times. The V call is TRBV4-1, the J call TRBJ1-2; D is possibly TRBD1 (6 bases). The CDR3 has 14 amino acids. The ends were cut back, 1 base at V and 6 bases at J, with 12 bases in the middle. Germline values: CDR1 MGHRA, CDR2 YSYEKL. DNA for the CDR3: TGCGCCAGCAGCCAAGCCCAGGGGTGGGATGGCTACACCTTC. It specifies CASSQAQGWDGYTF.

This clone was counted only a few times. V gene TRBV4-1 combines with J gene TRBJ1-1; D unresolved. Trimming removed 3 bases at V and 12 bases at J, with 14 bases between. Germline-derived CDR1 and CDR2 are MGHRA and YSYEKL. The CDR3 is 12 amino acids. CDR3 residues: CASSQNDRQSFF. As DNA, the CDR3 is TGCGCCAGCAGCCAGAATGACCGCCAATCTTTCTTT.

This clone appeared a single time. The chain recombines TRBV18 with TRBJ1-4; tentatively, D is TRBD1 (5 bases). Germline V gene data show CDR1 as KGHSH and CDR2 as LQKENI. CDR3 size: 12 residues. Between the trimmed V and J ends, which lost 4 bases and 14 bases, there was a span of 14 bases. CDR3 sequence reads: CASSLRGLSLFF. The CDR3 DNA reads TGTGCCAGCTCACTCCGGGGGTTGTCGCTGTTTTTT.

The gene calls are TRBV5-1 and TRBJ1-4, with D uncertain. Germline values: CDR1 SGHRS, CDR2 YFSETQ. CDR3 size: 16 residues. V was cut by 2 bases and J by 0 bases, with 11 bases left in between. This CDR3 is CASSFGQGATNEKLFF. The CDR3 bases are TGCGCCAGCAGCTTTGGCCAAGGAGCAACTAATGAAAAACTGTTTTTT.

In its sample, this clone was seen once. Here the CDR3 reads CASSLMGLDNEQFF. The CDR3 region has the DNA TGTGCCAGCAGCTTAATGGGACTAGACAATGAGCAGTTCTTC. V usage is TRBV7-2 and J usage is TRBJ2-1; 8 bases fit TRBD2. CDR1 and CDR2 from the germline V gene are SGHTA and FQGNSA. This CDR3 has 14 amino acids. Trimming at V came to 2 bases and at J to 5 bases, leaving 2 bases not matched to a gene.

The chain carries TRBV6-1 and TRBJ1-2, with D uncertain. The V and J ends lost 0 bases and 4 bases respectively, with 9 bases between them. The CDR3 consists of 14 residues. CDR1 is MNHNS, CDR2 SASEGT, per germline. The DNA for the CDR3 is TGTGCCAGCAGTGAAGCGGCGGTTCCCTATGGCTACACCTTC. Translating it yields CASSEAAVPYGYTF.

V and J are TRBV19 and TRBJ1-2, with D unresolved. CDR1 LNHDA and CDR2 SQIVND come from the germline V gene (reference sequence). V shed 6 bases and J shed 4 bases, with 12 bases lying between them. The length of the CDR3 is 13 residues. CDR3 residues: CASSRVLGYGYTF. The CDR3 DNA reads as TGTGCCAGTAGCCGCGTCCTGGGCTATGGCTACACCTTC.

V is TRBV7-9 and J is TRBJ2-5; D not certain. The V gene's germline CDR1 is SEHNR and CDR2 FQNEAQ (reference sequence). This CDR3 region has 11 residues. V was shortened by 0 bases and J by 9 bases, with 5 bases between the two germline ends. The CDR3 sequence: CASSLASPQYF. The CDR3 DNA reads TGTGCCAGCAGCTTAGCCTCCCCCCAGTACTTC.

This clone has only one observation. The chain recombines TRBV7-8 with TRBJ1-5, with TRBD1 matching over 9 bases. Trimming cost V 5 bases and J 4 bases; bases outside gene matches: 9. CDR3 size: 16 residues. Germline lookup yields CDR1 SGHVS and CDR2 FQNEAQ. The DNA of the CDR3 is TGTGCCAGCAGCGGACCCGGGACAGGGAATAATCAGCCCCAGCATTTT. Protein: CASSGPGTGNNQPQHF.

The V call is TRBV10-3, the J call TRBJ2-6, with D uncertain. V was shortened by 3 bases and J by 10 bases, with 4 bases between the two germline ends. Germline loops: CDR1 ENHRY, CDR2 SYGVKD. The CDR3 consists of 11 residues. The CDR3 loop reads CAISDGNVLTF. The CDR3 bases are TGTGCCATCAGTGATGGGAACGTCCTGACTTTC.

The chain links TRBV2 to TRBJ1-1, with D uncertain. CDR3 length: 12 residues. Germline lookup yields CDR1 SNHLY and CDR2 FYNNEI. The V gene lost 7 bases and the J gene lost 1 base, with 7 bases spanning the gap. CDR3 sequence: CASKRENTEAFF. The CDR3 coding sequence is TGTGCCAGCAAGAGAGAGAACACTGAAGCTTTCTTT.

The J gene is TRBJ2-7, the V gene TRBV5-1; D is perhaps TRBD1 or TRBD2 (5 bases each). This CDR3 has 14 residues. Trimming left V 3 bases short and J 3 bases short, with 13 bases between. CDR1 and CDR2 from the germline V gene are SGHRS and YFSETQ. CDR3 in DNA: TGCGCCAGCAGCTATCGGGACGGGGACTACGAGCAGTACTTC. This codes for CASSYRDGDYEQYF. Drawing the rest from reference TRBV5-1 and TRBJ2-7, the complete variable domain is KAGVTQTPRYLIKTRGQQVTLSCSPISGHRSVSWYQQTPGQGLQFLFEYFSETQRNKGNFPGRFSGRQFSNSRSEMNVSTLELGDSALYLCASSYRDGDYEQYFGPGTRLTVT.